A selection of T cell receptor beta chains follows, all from one sample in a study of T-cell reconstitution after alpha-beta-depleted transplantation in children. TCRdb re-called the PCR reads through MiXCR, storing one row per CDR3 protein. The data hold 190,000 or so distinct CDR3 sequences, with 6% to 7% observed a single time. Sample: PBMCs from the stem cell graft donor, taken from the stem cell graft. The receptors were gathered from a human donor who donated a stem cell graft to a child with Wiskott-Aldrich syndrome. Each CDR3 is given with its conserved first and last residue. D genes are given only for firm matches. Where a row states a size, it is once, few, many or the class of an expanded clone; other rows omit it.

CSAKPGVGGGYTF	TGCAGTGCTAAACCAGGGGTTGGGGGTGGCTACACCTTC	.	.	TRBV20-1	TRBJ1-2
CSATRDSNTDTQYF	TGCAGTGCTACCAGGGACTCGAACACAGATACGCAGTATTTT	.	many	TRBV20-1	TRBJ2-3
CASSQDPLTGVVNQPQHF	TGCGCCAGCAGCCAAGATCCCCTGACAGGGGTTGTCAATCAGCCCCAGCATTTT	TRBD1	.	TRBV4-3	TRBJ1-5
CASSGISGATDTQYF	TGTGCCAGCAGTGGAATTTCGGGTGCCACAGATACGCAGTATTTT	.	.	TRBV2	TRBJ2-3
CASSLDLAGANEQYF	TGTGCCAGCAGCTTAGATCTAGCGGGGGCCAACGAGCAGTACTTC	TRBD2	many	TRBV7-6	TRBJ2-7
CASSPGTVTEAFF	TGTGCCAGCTCACCCGGGACAGTCACTGAAGCTTTCTTT	TRBD1	few	TRBV18	TRBJ1-1
CSVTENTEAFF	TGCAGCGTGACAGAGAACACTGAAGCTTTCTTT	.	many	TRBV29-1	TRBJ1-1
CASSQTSWSYNEQFF	TGTGCCAGCAGCCAGACTAGTTGGTCCTACAATGAGCAGTTCTTC	.	many	TRBV7-8	TRBJ2-1
CASSLDRLGNQPQHF	TGTGCCAGCAGCCTCGACAGGCTGGGGAATCAGCCCCAGCATTTT	.	many	TRBV28	TRBJ1-5
CASSRTGANTEAFF	TGCGCCAGCAGCCGGACAGGGGCGAACACTGAAGCTTTCTTT	TRBD1	.	TRBV5-1	TRBJ1-1
CASSRELTGADEQYF	TGTGCCAGCAGCCGAGAATTGACAGGGGCGGACGAGCAGTACTTC	TRBD1	many	TRBV5-6	TRBJ2-7
CSVEVSGGGQETQYF	TGCAGCGTTGAAGTTAGTGGCGGAGGACAAGAGACCCAGTACTTC	.	many	TRBV29-1	TRBJ2-5
CASSLVQGATEAFF	TGTGCCAGCAGCTTAGTACAGGGGGCGACTGAAGCTTTCTTT	TRBD1	many	TRBV7-8	TRBJ1-1
CASSPPGLLQYF	TGTGCCAGCAGCCCGCCGGGACTTTTGCAGTATTTT	.	many	TRBV5-6	TRBJ2-3
CASSYSRRTGSSTDTQYF	TGTGCCAGCAGTTACTCGAGAAGGACAGGGTCTAGCACAGATACGCAGTATTTT	TRBD1	many	TRBV6-5	TRBJ2-3
CASSLAGGAPNTGELFF	TGCGCCAGCAGCTTGGCAGGCGGGGCCCCGAACACCGGGGAGCTGTTTTTT	.	.	TRBV5-1	TRBJ2-2
CATSDFGDYNEQFF	TGTGCCACCAGTGATTTTGGAGACTACAATGAGCAGTTCTTC	.	many	TRBV24-1	TRBJ2-1
CATSDAGQGNAEAFF	TGTGCCACCAGTGATGCGGGACAGGGGAATGCTGAAGCTTTCTTT	TRBD1	many	TRBV24-1	TRBJ1-1
CASSQLAYGELFF	TGCGCCAGCAGCCAACTAGCGTACGGGGAGCTGTTTTTT	.	many	TRBV4-3	TRBJ2-2
CASSYVLSSYNEQFF	TGTGCCAGCAGTTACGTTTTGAGCTCCTACAATGAGCAGTTCTTC	.	many	TRBV6-5	TRBJ2-1
CAISDSLEGWEPQHF	TGTGCCATCAGTGATTCGCTTGAGGGGTGGGAGCCCCAGCATTTT	.	few	TRBV10-3	TRBJ1-5
CASSKGGLIPEAFF	TGCGCCAGCAGCAAAGGGGGCTTGATACCCGAAGCTTTCTTT	TRBD1	.	TRBV5-1	TRBJ1-1
CASSKSTRSDNTGELFF	TGCGCCAGCAGCAAATCGACTAGGAGCGATAACACCGGGGAGCTGTTTTTT	.	few	TRBV5-1	TRBJ2-2
CASSPWGGYSHEQYF	TGTGCCAGCAGCCCCTGGGGGGGGTACAGCCACGAGCAGTACTTC	TRBD2	many	TRBV6-5	TRBJ2-7
CSAENRDGNQPQHF	TGCAGTGCAGAAAACAGGGACGGCAATCAGCCCCAGCATTTT	.	many	TRBV20-1	TRBJ1-5
CSASPGVYGYTF	TGCAGTGCTAGTCCGGGGGTCTATGGCTACACCTTC	.	few	TRBV20-1	TRBJ1-2
CGLGRMEDTQYF	TGTGGTCTCGGGCGGATGGAAGATACGCAGTATTTT	.	few	TRBV30	TRBJ2-3
CASSQGYTEAFF	TGCGCCAGCAGCCAAGGGTACACTGAAGCTTTCTTT	.	many	TRBV4-3	TRBJ1-1
CASSSISLDREGEQYF	TGTGCCAGCAGCTCTATATCGCTCGACAGGGAAGGCGAGCAGTACTTC	TRBD1	many	TRBV7-2	TRBJ2-7
CSAEPHRERGPSYEQYF	TGCAGTGCTGAACCCCATCGGGAGCGGGGACCCTCCTACGAGCAGTACTTC	TRBD2	.	TRBV20-1	TRBJ2-7
CASSYRGDEKLFF	TGTGCCAGCAGTTACCGGGGGGATGAAAAACTGTTTTTT	.	many	TRBV28	TRBJ1-4
CASSLGGGRNGYTF	TGTGCCAGCAGTTTAGGGGGGGGCAGAAATGGCTACACCTTC	.	many	TRBV12-3/TRBV12-4	TRBJ1-2
CASSYSSLANYGYTF	TGTGCCAGCAGTTACTCGAGCCTTGCTAACTATGGCTACACCTTC	.	many	TRBV6-5	TRBJ1-2
CASSQFSGGGDSYEQYF	TGCGCCAGCAGCCAATTTAGCGGAGGGGGGGACTCCTACGAGCAGTACTTC	.	many	TRBV4-3	TRBJ2-7
CASSQDSPGGNSPLHF	TGCGCCAGCAGCCAAGATTCTCCAGGGGGTAATTCACCCCTCCACTTT	TRBD1	many	TRBV4-1	TRBJ1-6
CSVEAGMDYGYTF	TGCAGCGTTGAGGCAGGGATGGACTATGGCTACACCTTC	.	many	TRBV29-1	TRBJ1-2
CSARKRVGEKLFF	TGCAGTGCTAGAAAGCGAGTGGGAGAAAAACTGTTTTTT	.	many	TRBV20-1	TRBJ1-4
CASRPNTTSGRVRGNEQFF	TGCGCCAGCAGGCCAAACACGACTAGCGGGAGGGTAAGGGGCAATGAGCAGTTCTTC	TRBD2	many	TRBV10-2	TRBJ2-1
CASSASGLGFEQFF	TGTGCCAGCAGCGCCTCGGGACTAGGATTTGAGCAGTTCTTC	TRBD2	.	TRBV7-2	TRBJ2-1
CASSLDGQGYNEQFF	TGCGCCAGCAGCTTGGATGGACAGGGTTACAATGAGCAGTTCTTC	TRBD1	many	TRBV5-1	TRBJ2-1
CAISRIPRTENTEAFF	TGTGCCATCAGTCGAATTCCGCGGACGGAGAACACTGAAGCTTTCTTT	.	many	TRBV10-3	TRBJ1-1